Below, 30 T cell receptor beta chains from the same sample are listed, as sequenced in a study of T cells in Graves' hyperthyroidism and ophthalmopathy. Researchers amplified the TCR beta CDR3 regions from RNA transcripts. RT-PCR in the first round (using the HTBI primer set) targeted the TCR CDR3. TCRdb reprocessed the multiplex PCR reads via MiXCR and lists one record per CDR3 protein. Of about 720,000 distinct CDR3 sequences listed, 15% to 20% are singletons. The sequenced sample consisted of blood. The receptors stem from a man aged 18 to 30 with Graves' hyperthyroidism.

This clonotype was counted between two and nine times. The genes are TRBV5-1 and TRBJ1-4; TRBD1 agrees at 7 bases. J gave up 7 bases and V 6 bases, and 12 bases lay outside the gene matches. Germline CDR1 SGHRS, CDR2 YFSETQ. The CDR3 loop spans 15 amino acids. DNA of the CDR3: TGCGCCAGCATCTTTGGGAGACAGGGATTTGAAAAACTGTTTTTT. Translation: CASIFGRQGFEKLFF. Together with reference TRBV5-1 and TRBJ1-4, the CDR3 gives the full variable domain: KAGVTQTPRYLIKTRGQQVTLSCSPISGHRSVSWYQQTPGQGLQFLFEYFSETQRNKGNFPGRFSGRQFSNSRSEMNVSTLELGDSALYLCASIFGRQGFEKLFFGSGTQLSVL.

The chain has TRBV9 and TRBJ2-5; D call uncertain. This CDR3 has 14 amino acids. Trimming stripped 1 base from V and 4 bases from J, with 11 bases between. Germline CDR1 is SGDLS and CDR2 is YYNGEE. Written as DNA, the CDR3 is TGTGCCAGCAGCGTACAGAAGGCATCAGAGACCCAGTACTTC. It codes for CASSVQKASETQYF.

The chain uses TRBV7-9 and TRBJ2-5; D remains ambiguous. V lost 3 bases, J lost 0 bases, and 8 bases lay in between. Germline V gene data show CDR1 as SEHNR and CDR2 as FQNEAQ (reference sequence). CDR3 length: 14 amino acids. The CDR3 DNA is TGTGCCAGCAGCTTCGGAGAACACCAAGAGACCCAGTACTTC. It specifies CASSFGEHQETQYF.

This clonotype was recorded many times. The chain combines TRBV4-1 with TRBJ2-1; D is perhaps TRBD2 (6 bases). Germline values: CDR1 MGHRA, CDR2 YSYEKL. V shed 1 base and J shed 1 base, with 8 bases lying between them. The CDR3 runs 15 residues. This CDR3 reads CASSQGGTSYNEQFF. The CDR3 coding sequence is TGCGCCAGCAGCCAAGGAGGGACTTCCTACAATGAGCAGTTCTTC.

This clonotype has at least ten counts. The chain combines TRBV30 with TRBJ1-1; 9 bases are a match to TRBD1. Germline CDR1 reads GTSNPN; CDR2 reads SVGIG (reference sequence). The length of the CDR3 is 14 residues. Trimming removed 2 bases from V and 3 bases from J; junction bases left unmatched: 4. CDR3: CAWSSGQGHTEAFF. Here the CDR3 DNA reads TGTGCCTGGAGTTCGGGACAGGGACACACTGAAGCTTTCTTT. The variable domain in full, completed from reference TRBV30 and TRBJ1-1, reads SQTIHQWPATLVQPVGSPLSLECTVEGTSNPNLYWYRQAAGRGLQLLFYSVGIGQISSEVPQNLSASRPQDRQFILSSKKLLLSDSGFYLCAWSSGQGHTEAFFGQGTRLTVV.

The chain carries TRBV5-6 and TRBJ2-7; D may match TRBD1 or TRBD2 (5 bases each). V lost 2 bases, J lost 2 bases, and 11 bases lay in between. The CDR3 is 14 residues long. The germline CDR1 and CDR2 sequences are SGHDT and YYEEEE. CDR3 sequence: CASSFSTGPYEQYF. The CDR3 coding sequence is TGTGCCAGCAGCTTCAGCACGGGACCCTACGAGCAGTACTTC.

This clonotype was counted a few times. This chain joins TRBV5-6 and TRBJ2-1, with TRBD2 as a possible D gene (6 bases). There are 12 residues in the CDR3. Trimming removed 0 bases from V and 15 bases from J, with 13 bases in between. The germline V gene encodes CDR1 SGHDT and CDR2 YYEEEE. The CDR3 protein is CASSLGDSRPFF. The CDR3 nucleotides read TGTGCCAGCAGCTTGGGGGACTCTCGTCCGTTCTTC.

V and J are TRBV3-1 and TRBJ2-7; 9 bases fit TRBD2. The CDR3 loop spans 16 amino acids. V trimming: 1 base; J trimming: 0 bases; junction bases outside the gene matches: 4. Germline CDR1 and CDR2: LGHDT and YNNKEL (reference sequence). For the CDR3, the DNA is TGTGCCAGCAGCCAAGTAGGTAGCGGGGGCTCCTACGAGCAGTACTTC. Translating it yields CASSQVGSGGSYEQYF.

The V and J genes are TRBV7-8 and TRBJ2-3; 7 bases fit TRBD1. Losses at the gene ends were 5 bases for V and 1 base for J; bases not matched to a gene: 6. This CDR3 is 15 amino acids long. Germline CDR1 reads SGHVS; CDR2 reads FQNEAQ. CDR3 bases: TGTGCCAGCAGCACCAGACAGGGCCGCACAGATACGCAGTATTTT. Amino acid sequence: CASSTRQGRTDTQYF.

This clonotype was picked up many times. The rearrangement uses TRBV3-1 and TRBJ2-3, with D hard to call. From germline, CDR1 is LGHDT and CDR2 YNNKEL (reference sequence). The CDR3 contains 13 residues. Trimming left V 1 base short and J 4 bases short, with 6 bases between. The CDR3 DNA is TGTGCCAGCAGCCAAGTTGAGGCAGATACGCAGTATTTT. Translation gives CASSQVEADTQYF.

This chain connects TRBV3-1 to TRBJ2-6; D is uncertain. CDR1 is LGHDT and CDR2 is YNNKEL in the germline V gene (reference sequence). V lost 2 bases and J 0 bases, leaving 5 bases between the germline ends. The CDR3 contains 15 residues. In DNA, the CDR3 is TGTGCCAGCAGCCAAATGGTCTCTGGGGCCAACGTCCTGACTTTC. The encoded protein is CASSQMVSGANVLTF.

This clonotype was seen ten or more times. This rearrangement joins TRBV18 to TRBJ2-5; 7 bases are shared with TRBD1. Germline trimming cut 2 bases from V and 2 bases from J; bases unmatched to any gene: 2. Germline loops: CDR1 KGHSH, CDR2 LQKENI. CDR3 length equals 14 residues. The CDR3 region has the DNA TGTGCCAGCTCACCAACGACAGGGCAAGAGACCCAGTACTTC. Translating gives CASSPTTGQETQYF.

V is TRBV6-2 or TRBV6-3 and J is TRBJ2-5; tentatively, D is TRBD2 (5 bases). Germline V gene lookup returns CDR1 MNHEY and CDR2 SVGEGT. This CDR3 comprises 13 residues. V was trimmed by 6 bases and J by 3 bases, leaving 11 bases between them. The DNA of the CDR3 is TGTGCCAGCAGGATGCTGGGAGAAGAGACCCAGTACTTC. Translation: CASRMLGEETQYF.

This clonotype was picked up a small number of times. The chain is built from TRBV7-3 and TRBJ2-1; TRBD1 aligns across 9 bases. CDR3 length: 15 amino acids. With 5 bases clipped from V and 3 bases from J, the junction kept 5 bases outside the gene matches. CDR1 and CDR2 from the germline V gene are SGHTA and FQGTGA. The CDR3 nucleotides read TGTGCCAGCAGCCTGACAGGGGGGATCTACAATGAGCAGTTCTTC. Its translation is CASSLTGGIYNEQFF.

In this sample, this clonotype turned up a few times. V usage is TRBV4-2 and J usage is TRBJ2-3; TRBD2 matches 7 bases. Germline loops: CDR1 LGHNA, CDR2 YNFKEQ. The CDR3 is made up of 14 amino acids. The V segment lost 4 bases and the J segment 6 bases; nucleotides outside the gene matches: 7. This chain's CDR3 is CASSPGTMSDTQYF. CDR3 sequence (DNA): TGTGCCAGCAGCCCCGGGACTATGTCGGATACGCAGTATTTT.

The rearrangement joins TRBV20-1 to TRBJ1-1; no reliable D call. Germline assignment: CDR1 DFQATT and CDR2 SNEGSKA (reference sequence). Trimming shortened V by 0 bases and J by 0 bases, and 5 bases separated the two germline ends. This CDR3 region has 13 residues. This CDR3 is CSAREVVNTEAFF. For the CDR3, the DNA is TGCAGTGCTAGAGAAGTGGTGAACACTGAAGCTTTCTTT.

This chain uses TRBV6-1 with TRBJ2-7, with D perhaps being TRBD1 or TRBD2 (5 bases each). The CDR3 consists of 11 residues. The ends were cut back, 11 bases at V and 7 bases at J, with 15 bases in the middle. Looked up from germline, CDR1 is MNHNS and CDR2 is SASEGT. CDR3 bases: TGTGCCGCACATATAGAGGGGGAGCAGTACTTC. Amino acids: CAAHIEGEQYF.

At least ten counts were recorded for this clonotype. V is TRBV12-3 or TRBV12-4 and J is TRBJ1-2; D is possibly TRBD1 (5 bases). The CDR3 length is 14 residues. V was pared by 1 base and J by 5 bases, with 11 bases between. The CDR3: CASSLGGHLYGYTF. The DNA of the CDR3 is TGTGCCAGCAGTTTAGGAGGACATCTATATGGCTACACCTTC.

J is TRBJ1-1 and V is TRBV11-2; D ambiguous. This CDR3 has 14 amino acids. Per germline, CDR1 SGHAT and CDR2 FQNNGV. V lost 5 bases and J lost 2, with 12 bases in between. CDR3 residues: CASSINQANTEAFF. CDR3 bases: TGTGCCAGCAGCATCAATCAGGCTAACACTGAAGCTTTCTTT. Supplemented by reference TRBV11-2 and TRBJ1-1, the full variable domain reads EAGVAQSPRYKIIEKRQSVAFWCNPISGHATLYWYQQILGQGPKLLIQFQNNGVVDDSQLPKDRFSAERLKGVDSTLKIQPAKLEDSAVYLCASSINQANTEAFFGQGTRLTVV.

This clonotype was observed at least ten times. V usage is TRBV28 and J usage is TRBJ2-1; D possibly corresponds to TRBD2 (5 bases). Germline CDR1 reads MDHEN; CDR2 reads SYDVKM. The CDR3 is made up of 15 amino acids. V dropped 7 bases and J dropped 8 bases, with 21 bases sitting between them. The DNA for the CDR3 is TGTGCCAGCAAGATAGTGTCGGACTTAGGCTATGAGCAGTTCTTC. Translated, it gives CASKIVSDLGYEQFF.

The rearrangement joins TRBV24-1 to TRBJ2-1; 12 nucleotides line up with TRBD1. This CDR3 spans 15 amino acids. Germline V gene lookup returns CDR1 KGHDR and CDR2 SFDVKD. With 4 bases clipped from V and 9 bases from J, the junction kept 6 bases outside the gene matches. CDR3 bases: TGTGCCACCAGTGACGCCGGGACAGGGGGCATTGAGCAGTTCTTC. It encodes CATSDAGTGGIEQFF.

In its sample, this clonotype was seen many times. The genes are TRBV7-2 and TRBJ2-3, with 7 positions matching TRBD2. Germline-derived CDR1 and CDR2 are SGHTA and FQGNSA. V gave up 5 bases and J gave up 0 bases; unmatched junction bases: 8. The CDR3 contains 16 residues. In nucleotides, the CDR3 is TGTGCCAGCAGCCCCTCACTAGCGTCTAGCACAGATACGCAGTATTTT. Translation gives CASSPSLASSTDTQYF.

The chain is built from TRBV24-1 and TRBJ2-1; D is perhaps TRBD1 (6 bases). Per the germline V gene, CDR1 is KGHDR and CDR2 is SFDVKD. V was trimmed by 6 bases and J by 2 bases, leaving 7 bases between them. This CDR3 contains 13 residues. CDR3 residues: CATSTGTYNEQFF. The CDR3 coding sequence is TGTGCCACCAGTACAGGGACCTACAATGAGCAGTTCTTC.

This clonotype was observed a handful of times. This rearrangement joins TRBV19 to TRBJ2-3; 8 bases agree with TRBD1. Per germline, CDR1 LNHDA and CDR2 SQIVND (reference sequence). There are 14 residues in the CDR3. With V trimmed by 2 bases and J by 4 bases, 2 bases remained unmatched. The CDR3 region is CASSIQGASDTQYF. For the CDR3, the DNA is TGTGCCAGTAGTATACAGGGGGCCTCAGATACGCAGTATTTT.

This chain uses TRBV6-2 or TRBV6-3 with TRBJ2-3; no reliable D call. The CDR3 is 15 amino acids. Germline V gene lookup returns CDR1 MNHEY and CDR2 SVGEGT. Deletions cut 2 bases from V and 0 bases from J, with 9 bases between. Written as DNA, the CDR3 is TGTGCCAGCAGTTACAAGCAATCAAGCACAGATACGCAGTATTTT. Protein product: CASSYKQSSTDTQYF.

This clonotype was picked up many times. The genes are TRBV30 and TRBJ1-2; 11 bases agree with TRBD1. Germline V gene lookup returns CDR1 GTSNPN and CDR2 SVGIG (reference sequence). Trimming removed 0 bases from V and 3 bases from J; junction bases left unmatched: 9. This CDR3 is built from 17 residues. CDR3 DNA: TGTGCCTGGAGTGTTTGGACAGGGGGCGCACCGGACTATGGCTACACCTTC. Translation: CAWSVWTGGAPDYGYTF.

The chain couples TRBV7-8 to TRBJ2-5; 8 bases map to TRBD2. The CDR3 is made up of 16 amino acids. From germline, CDR1 is SGHVS and CDR2 FQNEAQ. Unmatched junction bases numbered 3, after V lost 0 bases and J lost 0 bases. CDR3 sequence (DNA): TGTGCCAGCAGCTTAGCGACGGGGGGGTACCAAGAGACCCAGTACTTC. This codes for CASSLATGGYQETQYF.

The chain recombines TRBV12-5 with TRBJ2-2; D is perhaps TRBD2 (5 bases). Looked up from germline, CDR1 is LGHNT and CDR2 is FRNRAP. V was trimmed by 3 bases and J by 3 bases, leaving 14 bases between them. CDR3 length: 16 amino acids. This chain's CDR3 is CASGLGTGTHTGELFF. The CDR3 DNA is TGTGCTAGTGGTTTAGGAACGGGAACTCACACCGGGGAGCTGTTTTTT.

J is TRBJ1-4 and V is TRBV9; 10 nucleotides agree with TRBD1. Germline V lookup: CDR1 SGDLS, CDR2 YYNGEE. After removal of 1 base from V and 8 bases from J, the junction contained 8 bases not matched to a gene. The CDR3 contains 16 residues. CDR3 bases: TGTGCCAGCAGCGTAACCGGGACAGGGGTGAGAGAAAAACTGTTTTTT. Amino acids: CASSVTGTGVREKLFF.

J is TRBJ2-2 and V is TRBV19; TRBD2 aligns across 10 bases. CDR1 LNHDA and CDR2 SQIVND come from the germline V gene (reference sequence). The CDR3 runs to 16 residues. Trimming at V came to 5 bases and at J to 3 bases, leaving 6 bases not matched to a gene. CDR3 region: CASSQGLADYTGELFF. The DNA of the CDR3 is TGTGCCAGTAGTCAAGGACTAGCGGACTACACCGGGGAGCTGTTTTTT.